The present entry profiles one T cell receptor beta chain with its context. Its binding antigen is unknown. No much larger clone exists at a distance of one base, and base qualities are not known. RNA was extracted using the RNeasy kit, and about 0.45 to 1 microgram was reverse transcribed with random hexamers. TCR beta CDR3 regions were amplified with the immunoSEQ multiplex PCR assay covering 54 Vbeta and 13 Jbeta segments. Bias from PCR amplification was corrected by using a synthetic template baseline for primer optimization and for computational correction. Processing in the source paper ran as follows. Reads were assigned to V, D and J genes according to IMGT and analyzed in immunoSEQ Analyzer, with only productive sequences retained. Clonality was calculated as one minus the Shannon entropy normalized by log2 of the number of productive unique sequences. For each patient and control, public and private clones were evaluated among the 100 most prevalent clones. Clones were defined as Susac-specific when absent from the healthy and MS cohorts, from about 970 published viral clones and from other ImmuneACCESS disease sequences. TCRdb handled the public reads itself, with Q25 trimming in fastp and clone calling in MiXCR, and kept productive beta chains. Under each unique CDR3 protein, matching rows form one entry showing the most common genes and DNA. The V and J calls and clone size come from TCRdb's table, not from the authors' own analysis. In this sample the table shows roughly 120,000 distinct CDR3 sequences, around 94% of which occur a single time. 0.065% to 0.09% of the sample rests with the top ten.

Taken from cysteine to phenylalanine, the CDR3 has 14 residues. The sequence is cut down to CDR3 DNA, 42 bases in frame from base 1. The junction shows trimming of 1 base on V and 3 bases on J, and the gene matches do not reach 1 base of it. High-throughput TCR beta sequencing profiled peripheral blood CD8+ and CD4+ T cells from healthy donors, Susac syndrome patients and multiple sclerosis patients. Healthy donors were age- and sex-matched controls. Bulk CD8+ and CD4+ T cells were purified by magnetic negative isolation, while CD8+ TEMRA cells were enriched using FACS. Blood was collected in EDTA tubes and processed within 24 hours, with PBMCs isolated through density gradient centrifugation. PBMCs intended for TCR sequencing were cryopreserved in liquid nitrogen and thawed later in a water bath at 37 degrees C. The sorted or isolated CD4+, CD8+ and CD8+ TEMRA cells reached a purity of at least 90%.

These data are taken from a study of CD8 T cells in Susac syndrome (dated by TCRdb to the late 2010s). About the full investigation: The study used repertoire sequencing to test whether antigen drove CD8+ T cell activation and differentiation in Susac syndrome.

Summary of the overall study and its limitations: The number of individuals in the TCR sequencing and HLA analysis was recognized as being relatively small.

Sequenced sample: CD4+ T cells from PBMCs. This sequence uses TRBV12-3 or TRBV12-4 and TRBJ2-3, with TRBD1 matching 7 junction bases. This clonotype was sampled from a human donor in good health. The CDR3 protein sequence reads: CASSLDRGTDTQYF. The DNA sequence is given as TGTGCCAGCAGTTTAGACAGGGGTACAGATACGCAGTATTTT.